The rows below give T cell receptor beta chains drawn from one sample of a study of T-cell reconstitution after alpha-beta-depleted transplantation in children. TCRdb reanalysed the PCR reads using MiXCR and keeps one entry per CDR3 protein. This table has about 640,000 distinct CDR3 sequences, 15% to 20% appearing once. This specimen was PBMCs from the stem cell graft donor, taken from the stem cell graft. These receptors were collected from a human donor who donated a stem cell graft to a child with acute myeloid leukemia. CDR3s include the opening cysteine and the closing phenylalanine or tryptophan. D genes are given only for firm matches. Some rows mark clone size as missing; the rest say once, few, many or name a class of expanded clone.

J,D,size,V,DNA,CDR3
TRBJ2-1,TRBD2,few,TRBV4-1,TGCGCCAGCAGCCAACGCCCCTTGGAAGCGGGGGGGCCCCATGAGCAGTTCTTC,CASSQRPLEAGGPHEQFF
TRBJ1-2,TRBD1,many,TRBV20-1,TGCAGTGCTAGAGAACCGGGACAGGGAAGTGGAGGCTACACCTTC,CSAREPGQGSGGYTF
TRBJ2-1,NA,few,TRBV7-9,TGTGCCAGCAGCTTAGGTGGGACTCAAGGTGAGCAGTTCTTC,CASSLGGTQGEQFF
TRBJ2-7,NA,NA,TRBV7-2,TGTGCCAGCAGCCGGGGTGGGGGGTCCTACGAGCAGTACTTC,CASSRGGGSYEQYF
TRBJ2-1,NA,few,TRBV11-2,TGTGCCAGCAGCTTACTGAGGGCGGGCGGCAATGAGCAGTTCTTC,CASSLLRAGGNEQFF
TRBJ1-5,NA,many,TRBV15,TGTGCCACCAGCAGAAAACCAGTCCGCAATCAGCCCCAGCATTTT,CATSRKPVRNQPQHF
TRBJ2-1,TRBD1,NA,TRBV7-3,TGTGCCAGCAGCTTAACAGGGGTGCCGGACAGGGATCGCAATGAGCAGTTCTTC,CASSLTGVPDRDRNEQFF
TRBJ2-1,NA,NA,TRBV20-1,TGCAGTACCTTCCAACCCCGAGGGAATGAGCAGTTCTTC,CSTFQPRGNEQFF
TRBJ1-1,NA,many,TRBV6-5,TGTGCCAGCAGTTACTCGACAGGTCGGAACACTGAAGCTTTCTTT,CASSYSTGRNTEAFF
TRBJ2-1,NA,NA,TRBV25-1,TGTGCCAGCAGGAGGATCATGGGGTTGAATGAGCAGTTCTTC,CASRRIMGLNEQFF
TRBJ1-5,TRBD1,NA,TRBV7-9,TGTGCCAGCAGCTTGGATACAGGGGAACCCCAGCATTTT,CASSLDTGEPQHF
TRBJ1-1,TRBD1,many,TRBV20-1,TGCAGCGCTCCGGGACAGTTGAACACTGAAGCTTTCTTT,CSAPGQLNTEAFF
TRBJ1-6,TRBD1,many,TRBV7-2,TGTGCCAGCAGCCCCACAGGGGACAGATCACCCCTCCACTTT,CASSPTGDRSPLHF
TRBJ1-5,TRBD1,few,TRBV5-5,TGTGCCAGCAGCTTGGTCCCACAGGGGGCGAACAATCAGCCCCAGCATTTT,CASSLVPQGANNQPQHF
TRBJ1-1,NA,few,TRBV28,TGTGCCAGCAGTTCTCTGGGGAGGGACACTGAAGCTTTCTTT,CASSSLGRDTEAFF
TRBJ2-1,NA,NA,TRBV6-1,TGTGCCAGCAGTGAGCTCCGAGGGGTATACAATGAGCAGTTCTTC,CASSELRGVYNEQFF
TRBJ2-1,TRBD2,few,TRBV12-3/TRBV12-4,TGTGCCAGCAGGGGGAGCGGGGGGCGATTCGATGAGCAGTTCTTC,CASRGSGGRFDEQFF
TRBJ1-5,NA,once,TRBV3-1,TGTGCCAGCAGCCTCCGGGACACCCTAGGTCAGCCCCAGCATTTT,CASSLRDTLGQPQHF
TRBJ1-3,NA,NA,TRBV4-1,TGCGCCAGCAGCCCCACAGTGTATGGAAACACCATATATTTT,CASSPTVYGNTIYF
TRBJ2-5,NA,NA,TRBV30,TGTGCCTGGAGGAGAGAGCAGAATCAAGAGACCCAGTACTTC,CAWRREQNQETQYF
TRBJ1-2,TRBD1,many,TRBV12-3/TRBV12-4,TGTGCCAGCAGTTCGGGACAGCTATATGGCTACACCTTC,CASSSGQLYGYTF
TRBJ2-3,NA,few,TRBV7-3,TGTGCCAGCAGCTTAACATCGCAGGGCACAGATACGCAGTATTTT,CASSLTSQGTDTQYF
TRBJ2-3,TRBD2,few,TRBV27,TGTGCCAGCATCCCCCGGGAGAGACTAGCGAACACAGATACGCAGTATTTT,CASIPRERLANTDTQYF
TRBJ2-5,NA,NA,TRBV10-3,TGTGCCATCAATCGAGAGCGGCAAGAGACCCAGTACTTC,CAINRERQETQYF
TRBJ1-4,NA,many,TRBV7-2,TGTGCCAGCAGCCGCGGACAGTCTAATGAAAAACTGTTTTTT,CASSRGQSNEKLFF
TRBJ2-1,NA,NA,TRBV3-1,TGTGCCAGCAGCCAAGGGTCGGCTTACAATGAGCAGTTCTTC,CASSQGSAYNEQFF
TRBJ2-3,NA,NA,TRBV5-4,TGTGCCAGCAGCTTGGATGCGGCGGATACGCAGTATTTT,CASSLDAADTQYF
TRBJ2-2,NA,many,TRBV20-1,TGCAGTGCGCCAGAAGGGAACACCGGGGAGCTGTTTTTT,CSAPEGNTGELFF
TRBJ2-5,NA,NA,TRBV27,TGTGCCAGCAGTTGGGGGACGCAAGAGACCCAGTACTTC,CASSWGTQETQYF
TRBJ2-3,NA,many,TRBV24-1,TGTGCCACCAGTGATATGGGACCAGATACGCAGTATTTT,CATSDMGPDTQYF
TRBJ2-7,NA,few,TRBV4-3,TGCGCCAGCAGCCAAGTGTCGGCCGCCAGGATTAGCGAGCAGTACTTC,CASSQVSAARISEQYF
TRBJ2-4,NA,few,TRBV20-1,TGCAGTGCCCTCGTTTGGGACCGATTAGCCAAAAACATTCAGTACTTC,CSALVWDRLAKNIQYF
TRBJ2-1,NA,NA,TRBV7-2,TGTGCCAGCAGCGACCTAGATTACGGTCACAATGAGCAGTTCTTC,CASSDLDYGHNEQFF
TRBJ2-1,NA,NA,TRBV27,TGTGCCAGCAGAGAAGGGCGGAACAATGAGCAGTTCTTC,CASREGRNNEQFF
TRBJ1-1,NA,NA,TRBV7-9,TGTGCCAGCAGCTTAGACTGGGTTTCTACTGAAGCTTTCTTT,CASSLDWVSTEAFF
TRBJ2-1,TRBD2,few,TRBV7-2,TGTGCCAGCAGCTTGTGGACTAGCGGGGGGCGGAATGAGCAGTTCTTC,CASSLWTSGGRNEQFF
TRBJ2-3,TRBD2,many,TRBV29-1,TGCAGCGTTATCACTAGCGGGGGGACAGATACGCAGTATTTT,CSVITSGGTDTQYF
TRBJ2-2,NA,many,TRBV7-9,TGTGCCAGCAGCTTATTGGCGACCACGAACACCGGGGAGCTGTTTTTT,CASSLLATTNTGELFF
TRBJ1-2,NA,many,TRBV4-3,TGCGCCAGCAGCCAAACGGAGGGGGGCTACACCTTC,CASSQTEGGYTF
TRBJ2-1,TRBD1,many,TRBV20-1,TGCAGTGCCAATCCCGGGACAGGGGAGGGAGATGAGCAGTTCTTC,CSANPGTGEGDEQFF
TRBJ2-3,NA,NA,TRBV7-3,TGTGCCAGCAGCTTACGAAGGGAAGGTAGCACAGATACGCAGTATTTT,CASSLRREGSTDTQYF
TRBJ2-3,TRBD1,few,TRBV7-2,TGTGCCAGCAGCATCCCAGGGGGTTCAGGGACGCAGTATTTT,CASSIPGGSGTQYF
TRBJ1-2,NA,few,TRBV7-9,TGTGCCAGCAGCTCCACAGGGCTTAATGGCTACACCTTC,CASSSTGLNGYTF
TRBJ2-5,NA,NA,TRBV20-1,TGCAGTGCTAGAGGTGGCCAGCCCAAGGCCCAGTACTTC,CSARGGQPKAQYF
TRBJ2-3,NA,many,TRBV5-1,TGCGCCAGCGTACCATGGGACAACACAGATACGCAGTATTTT,CASVPWDNTDTQYF
TRBJ1-5,NA,many,TRBV6-2/TRBV6-3,TGTGCCAGCAGTTACTCTATTCATCAGCCCCAGCATTTT,CASSYSIHQPQHF
TRBJ1-1,TRBD1,many,TRBV5-4,TGTGCCAGCAGAGCAGGGGGGGGCACTGAAGCTTTCTTT,CASRAGGGTEAFF
TRBJ1-1,TRBD1,many,TRBV20-1,TGCAGTGCTAGAGCCCCGAACAGGGGGAACACTGAAGCTTTCTTT,CSARAPNRGNTEAFF
TRBJ1-6,NA,many,TRBV20-1,TGCAGTGCTAGGGCGGCAGGGACCGCTACACCCCTCCACTTT,CSARAAGTATPLHF
TRBJ2-4,TRBD1,many,TRBV29-1,TGCAGCGTCGGGGACAGGCAGCTAGCCAAAAACATTCAGTACTTC,CSVGDRQLAKNIQYF
TRBJ1-2,NA,many,TRBV4-3,TGCGCCAGCAGCCAAGAAATTTTAGGCCCTTTACGGCAGGCCTTGAAGGGCTACACCTTC,CASSQEILGPLRQALKGYTF
TRBJ1-1,NA,NA,TRBV27,TGTGCCAGCAGTTTATATCCCCCAGGTTACACTGAAGCTTTCTTT,CASSLYPPGYTEAFF
TRBJ1-1,NA,many,TRBV7-9,TGTGCCAGCAGCTTAGGGACGGTTACTGAAGCTTTCTTT,CASSLGTVTEAFF